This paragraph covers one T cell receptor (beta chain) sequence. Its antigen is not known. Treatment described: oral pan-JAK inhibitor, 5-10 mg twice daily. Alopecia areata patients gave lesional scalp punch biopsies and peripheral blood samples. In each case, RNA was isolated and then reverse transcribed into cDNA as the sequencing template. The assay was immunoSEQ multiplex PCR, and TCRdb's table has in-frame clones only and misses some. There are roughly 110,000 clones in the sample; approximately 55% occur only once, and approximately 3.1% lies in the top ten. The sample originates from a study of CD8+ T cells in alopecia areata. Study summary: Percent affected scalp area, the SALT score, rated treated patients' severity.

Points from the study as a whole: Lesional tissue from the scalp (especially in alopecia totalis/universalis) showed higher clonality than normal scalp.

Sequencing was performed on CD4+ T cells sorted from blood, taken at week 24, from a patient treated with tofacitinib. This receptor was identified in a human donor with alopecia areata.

The CDR3 coding sequence is TGCAGCGTTCGGGACACGTCGGTTCAGTACTTC. It yields the protein CSVRDTSVQYF. The V and J genes are TRBV29-1 and TRBJ2-7; possibly TRBD1 for D (6 bases). Germline CDR1 SQVTM, CDR2 ANQGSEA. With 5 bases removed from V and 10 bases from J, the gap between germline ends came to 15 bases. CDR3 length: 11 residues.